The 5 T cell receptor beta chains listed next were all sequenced from one sample in a study of T cell repertoires in cytomegalovirus infection. Their antigen targets remain unknown. TCRdb re-called the reads with MiXCR, one entry per CDR3 protein. The sample lists roughly 730,000 distinct CDR3 sequences; about 33% were seen once. Specimen: cultured PBMCs, collected from culture after CMV antigen stimulation. The receptors come from a human donor in good health (CMV status not recorded). Some clones in this sample may be carry-over from other donors' samples.

The chain recombines TRBV7-2 with TRBJ1-4, with D uncertain. This CDR3 comprises 14 residues. The V end was cut by 5 bases, the J end by 0 bases, with 7 bases between. CDR1 and CDR2 from the germline V gene are SGHTA and FQGNSA. CDR3 sequence reads: CASSTYATNEKLFF. The DNA of the CDR3 is TGTGCCAGCAGCACGTATGCAACTAATGAAAAACTGTTTTTT.

The chain employs TRBV7-9 and TRBJ2-1, with 8 bases identical to TRBD1. J gave up 7 bases and V 7 bases, and 9 bases lay outside the gene matches. The CDR3 covers 14 residues. The germline V gene encodes CDR1 SEHNR and CDR2 FQNEAQ (reference sequence). CDR3 region: CASKWTGMVNEQFF. The CDR3 bases are TGTGCCAGCAAATGGACAGGGATGGTGAATGAGCAGTTCTTC.

The rearrangement uses TRBV25-1 and TRBJ2-7; D perhaps matches TRBD2 (5 bases). The CDR3 runs 16 residues. Germline-derived CDR1 and CDR2 are MGHDK and SYGVNS. The V end was cut by 4 bases, the J end by 0 bases, with 16 bases between. CDR3 sequence: CASSGRRRSSSYEQYF. The CDR3 bases are TGTGCCAGCAGTGGGAGGAGGCGGTCGAGCTCCTACGAGCAGTACTTC.

The chain employs TRBV7-2 and TRBJ2-7; maybe TRBD1 (5 bases). Germline assignment: CDR1 SGHTA and CDR2 FQGNSA. Trimming shortened V by 4 bases and J by 2 bases, and 12 bases separated the two germline ends. The CDR3 is 14 residues long. CDR3 DNA: TGTGCCAGCAGCTACAAGACAGTTACCTACGAGCAGTACTTC. It specifies CASSYKTVTYEQYF.

The J gene is TRBJ1-1, the V gene TRBV4-1; D ambiguous. In germline, CDR1 is MGHRA, CDR2 YSYEKL. This CDR3 has 18 residues. Trimming took 4 bases from V and 1 from J, leaving 22 bases between them. CDR3 loop: CASSRLPQSGRGNTEAFF. The CDR3 region has the DNA TGCGCCAGCAGCCGACTACCCCAGAGTGGAAGAGGGAACACTGAAGCTTTCTTT.